The present entry profiles one T cell receptor (beta chain) with its context. Antigen specificity is unknown. These data originate in a study of cytomegalovirus exposure and HLA in healthy donors. Study-wide results and limits: In vitro data verified a few CMV-associated chains as specific for CMV antigens. Most subjects had HLA-A and HLA-B alleles reportedly predicted accurately by TCR beta sequences. Using a false discovery rate of 0.05, a later analysis showed that 16,951 TCR beta sequences were associated with HLA alleles.

The PCR made use of 60 Vbeta and 13 Jbeta primers. TCRdb's copy holds only in-frame clones and misses some; the assay was immunoSEQ multiplex PCR. The sample has over 100,000 clones; about 60% are singletons. Per the germline V gene, CDR1 is DFQATT and CDR2 is SNEGSKA (reference sequence). V was shortened by 3 bases and J by 10 bases, with 12 bases between the two germline ends. This CDR3 spans 11 amino acids. Sequencing input: PBMCs. This clonotype originated in a woman in her twenties or thirties in good health and CMV-seronegative. The chain links TRBV20-1 to TRBJ1-1, with D possibly being TRBD1 (5 bases). The CDR3 is CSARTTVGAFF. In DNA, the CDR3 is TGCAGTGCTAGGACGACAGTGGGAGCTTTCTTT.